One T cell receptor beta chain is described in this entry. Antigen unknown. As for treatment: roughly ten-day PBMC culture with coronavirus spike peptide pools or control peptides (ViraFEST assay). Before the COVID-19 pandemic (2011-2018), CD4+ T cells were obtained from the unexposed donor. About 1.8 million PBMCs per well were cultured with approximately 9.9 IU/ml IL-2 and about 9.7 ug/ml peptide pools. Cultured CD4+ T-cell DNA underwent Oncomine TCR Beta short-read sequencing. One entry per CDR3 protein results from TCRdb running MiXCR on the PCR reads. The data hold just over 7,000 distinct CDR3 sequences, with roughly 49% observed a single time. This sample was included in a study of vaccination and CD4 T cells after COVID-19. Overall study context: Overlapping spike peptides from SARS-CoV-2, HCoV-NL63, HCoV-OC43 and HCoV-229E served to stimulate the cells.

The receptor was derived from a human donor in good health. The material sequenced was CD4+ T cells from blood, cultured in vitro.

The CDR3 spells CASSLAEGQPQHF. CDR3 DNA sequence: TGTGCCAGCAGTTTAGCAGAAGGTCAGCCCCAGCATTTT. The chain recombines TRBV12-3 or TRBV12-4 with TRBJ1-5; unclear D gene. The CDR3 is 13 amino acids. V was trimmed by 0 bases and J by 6 bases, leaving 6 bases between them.